The count of the clone carrying this TCR beta chain is one. The junction differs from germline at one of its ends, possibly a read error. This entry is derived from a study of tumor-infiltrating lymphocytes in primary liver carcinoma. In the study overall: The five patients, who were men and women, ranged in age from 30 to 69 years. Samples gave roughly 3.5 to 7.5 million productive TCRbeta reads, similar across tissue types.

TCR beta cDNA came from around 0.5 ug total RNA, primed with a constant-region primer. Modified slightly, ARM-PCR produced TCR beta libraries over three nested multiplex PCR rounds. TCRdb called the multiplex PCR reads again in MiXCR, with one record for every CDR3 protein. This sample has some 180,000 distinct CDR3 sequences; 50% to 75% occur once, and the top ten carry 72%. Germline DNA was also extracted, and blood RNA was taken from unsorted whole blood. The origin of this receptor is a man aged 35 to 55 with primary liver carcinoma and hepatitis B virus infection. The sample taken for sequencing was peripheral blood.

CDR3 in DNA: TGTGTCAGCAGCTTGTCACACACAGATACGCAGTATTTT. Amino acid sequence: CVSSLSHTDTQYF. The rearrangement uses TRBV5-4 and TRBJ2-3; D remains ambiguous. The germline V gene encodes CDR1 SGHNT and CDR2 YYREEE (reference sequence). The CDR3 has 13 residues.